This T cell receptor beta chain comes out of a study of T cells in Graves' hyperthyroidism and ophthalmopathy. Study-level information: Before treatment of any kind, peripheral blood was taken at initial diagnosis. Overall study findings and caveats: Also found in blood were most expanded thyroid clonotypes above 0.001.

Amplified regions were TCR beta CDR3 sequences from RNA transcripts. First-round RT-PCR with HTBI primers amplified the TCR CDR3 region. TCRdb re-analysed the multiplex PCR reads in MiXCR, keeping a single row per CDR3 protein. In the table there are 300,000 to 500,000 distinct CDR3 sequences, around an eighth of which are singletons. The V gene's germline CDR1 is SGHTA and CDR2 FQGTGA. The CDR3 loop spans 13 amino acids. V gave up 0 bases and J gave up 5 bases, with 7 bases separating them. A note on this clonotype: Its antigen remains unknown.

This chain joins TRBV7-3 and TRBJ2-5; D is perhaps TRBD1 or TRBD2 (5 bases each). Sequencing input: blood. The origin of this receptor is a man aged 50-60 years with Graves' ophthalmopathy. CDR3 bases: TGTGCCAGCAGCTTAACGTGGGGGGAGACCCAGTACTTC. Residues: CASSLTWGETQYF.